This TCR beta chain was observed in a study of PD-1 blockade in classical Hodgkin lymphoma. Regarding the study as a whole: Compared with healthy donors, newly diagnosed patients reportedly showed lower baseline TCR diversity.

Assay used: immunoSEQ multiplex PCR; TCRdb lists only in-frame clones, some missing. The sample contains 45,000 to 60,000 clones, just over 90% of which appear only once. The sample's time point: newly diagnosed, previously untreated cHL patient sample. Newly diagnosed classical Hodgkin lymphoma PBMCs, still untreated, provided the comparison samples. This clone is medium-sized in the sample. What it binds is unknown. The CDR3 is made up of 13 amino acids. The germline CDR1 and CDR2 sequences are SGHRS and YFSETQ. The ends lost 7 bases at V and 4 bases at J; junction bases unmatched: 6. This chain joins TRBV5-1 and TRBJ2-5; 8 positions match TRBD2. The clonotype was recovered from a human donor with classical Hodgkin lymphoma. The source material was peripheral blood mononuclear cells (PBMCs). In DNA form, the CDR3 reads TGCGCCAGCGAGAGCGGGAGCGGAGAGACCCAGTACTTC. Amino acid sequence: CASESGSGETQYF.